What follows is one T cell receptor (beta chain) and its context. V shed 4 bases and J shed 5 bases, with 14 bases lying between them. The V gene's germline CDR1 is MNHNS and CDR2 SASEGT. The CDR3 has 14 residues. Repertoires were generated with immunoSEQ multiplex PCR, while TCRdb's copy carries only in-frame clones and drops some. The sample includes roughly 560,000 clones, around three quarters of them seen just once. The sample comes from a study of shared T cell receptors in the human thymus. This sample was shared with a second study, whose subject was human thymus T cells. That publication notes: Thymus pieces cut out during corrective heart surgery were the tissue that was used. Thymic repertoires of unrelated individuals were reported in related research to overlap highly.

J is TRBJ2-5 and V is TRBV6-1; D might be TRBD1 (5 bases). The receptor was isolated from a boy less than two years old with a congenital heart defect. What was sequenced was thymocytes. The CDR3 loop is CASSGFPPGETQYF. In DNA, the CDR3 is TGTGCCAGCAGTGGGTTCCCCCCAGGGGAGACCCAGTACTTC.